This T cell receptor (beta chain) was found in a study of blood T cell repertoires in COVID-19. Sequenced by immunoSEQ multiplex PCR; TCRdb stores in-frame clones only, minus some. The data show under 300,000 clones, around 86% seen once. The CDR3 spans 20 residues. Material for sequencing was peripheral blood. This sequence was found in a human donor in a cohort sampled during active COVID-19. V gene TRBV21-1 combines with J gene TRBJ2-7; the table's D call, TRBD1, has no DNA check behind it. TRBV21-1 is reported as a pseudogene. As DNA, the CDR3 is TGTGCCAGCAGCAACCAGGAAAGGACAGGGGAAAAAACGTCGGCCTACGAGCAGTACTTC. Translation: CASSNQERTGEKTSAYEQYF.